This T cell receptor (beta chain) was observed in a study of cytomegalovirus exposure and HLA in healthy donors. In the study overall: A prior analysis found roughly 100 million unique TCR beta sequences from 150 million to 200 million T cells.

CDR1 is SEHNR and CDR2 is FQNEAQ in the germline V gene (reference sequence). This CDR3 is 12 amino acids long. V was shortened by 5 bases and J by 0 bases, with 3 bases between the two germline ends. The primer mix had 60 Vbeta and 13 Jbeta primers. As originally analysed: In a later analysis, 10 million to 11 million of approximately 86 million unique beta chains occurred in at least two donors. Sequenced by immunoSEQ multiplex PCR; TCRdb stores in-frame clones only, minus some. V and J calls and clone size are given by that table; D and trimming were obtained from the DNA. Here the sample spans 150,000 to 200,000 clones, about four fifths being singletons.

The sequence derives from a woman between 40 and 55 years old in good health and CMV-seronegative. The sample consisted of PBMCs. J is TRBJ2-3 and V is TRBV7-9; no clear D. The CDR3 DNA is TGTGCCAGCAGCCTTAGCACAGATACGCAGTATTTT. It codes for CASSLSTDTQYF.